The 32 T cell receptor beta chains below all came from one sample that was sequenced in a study of blood T cell repertoires in COVID-19. TCRdb keeps only in-frame clones here, not all; method: immunoSEQ multiplex PCR. The sample has about 28,000 clones; around 92% are singletons. Sequencing was performed on peripheral blood. All receptors derive from a woman between 65 and 79 years old with COVID-19, enrolled during active disease.

V and J are TRBV7-9 and TRBJ1-2; TRBD1 is a possible D gene (6 bases). From germline, CDR1 is SEHNR and CDR2 FQNEAQ (reference sequence). Trimming removed 5 bases from V and 8 bases from J, with 15 bases in between. The CDR3 covers 13 residues. CDR3 DNA: TGTGCCAGCAGCCTAAGCGGGGGCACGGGCTACACCTTC. Its protein product is CASSLSGGTGYTF.

This chain links TRBV6-5 with TRBJ1-2; 8 bases match TRBD1. CDR1 is MNHEY and CDR2 is SVGAGI in the germline V gene. V trimming: 6 bases; J trimming: 8 bases; junction bases outside the gene matches: 11. This CDR3 comprises 14 residues. DNA of the CDR3: TGTGCCAGCAGATCGACAGGGGACTTCAAGGGCTACACCTTC. This translates into CASRSTGDFKGYTF.

The chain carries TRBV6-2 or TRBV6-3 and TRBJ2-7, with D possibly being TRBD2 (5 bases). This CDR3 is 12 amino acids long. Germline CDR1 is MNHEY and CDR2 is SVGEGT. With 6 bases removed from V and 1 base from J, the gap between germline ends came to 7 bases. The CDR3 here is CASSRTSYEQYF. The DNA of the CDR3 is TGTGCCAGCAGCCGGACTTCCTACGAGCAGTACTTC.

The DNA for the CDR3 is TGTGCCAGCAGTTTATCCCAGGGCCTAACAGATACGCAGTATTTT. It translates to CASSLSQGLTDTQYF. The V call is TRBV28, the J call TRBJ2-3; D might be TRBD1 (5 bases). This CDR3 has 15 amino acids. From germline, CDR1 is MDHEN and CDR2 SYDVKM. V lost 1 base and J 3 bases, leaving 11 bases between the germline ends.

The chain couples TRBV5-5 to TRBJ2-6; a weak D match, TRBD1 (6 bases). The CDR3 contains 18 residues. Germline V gene lookup returns CDR1 SGHKS and CDR2 YYEKEE (reference sequence). V dropped 4 bases and J dropped 0 bases, with 17 bases sitting between them. CDR3 in DNA: TGTGCCAGCAGCCGTATGTTGACAGGCCCCTCTGGGGCCAACGTCCTGACTTTC. This sequence encodes CASSRMLTGPSGANVLTF.

The genes are TRBV30 and TRBJ2-2; 10 positions agree with TRBD2. CDR1 and CDR2 (germline): GTSNPN, SVGIG (reference sequence). CDR3 length: 17 residues. Trimming removed 5 bases from V and 5 bases from J; junction bases left unmatched: 14. The DNA of the CDR3 is TGTGCCTGGGGAGGGGGGACTAGCGCCCCAGAGACCGGGGAGCTGTTTTTT. It is translated as CAWGGGTSAPETGELFF.

The chain has TRBV28 and TRBJ1-3, with D perhaps TRBD1 (6 bases). V was trimmed by 5 bases and J by 3 bases, leaving 17 bases between them. Germline CDR1 and CDR2: MDHEN and SYDVKM. The CDR3 runs 16 residues. The CDR3 protein is CASSMTGEGVGNTIYF. The CDR3 nucleotides are TGTGCCAGCAGTATGACCGGTGAGGGGGTTGGAAACACCATATATTTT. The full variable domain, with the rest looked up from reference TRBV28 and TRBJ1-3, is DVKVTQSSRYLVKRTGEKVFLECVQDMDHENMFWYRQDPGLGLRLIYFSYDVKMKEKGDIPEGYSVSREKKERFSLILESASTNQTSMYLCASSMTGEGVGNTIYFGEGSWLTVV.

The gene calls are TRBV7-8 and TRBJ2-1; 7 positions agree with TRBD2. Germline V gene sequence: CDR1 SGHVS, CDR2 FQNEAQ. This CDR3 contains 18 residues. V trimming: 2 bases; J trimming: 4 bases; junction bases outside the gene matches: 14. The chain's CDR3 is CASSLTGLAGVFYNEQFF. In DNA, the CDR3 is TGTGCCAGCAGCTTAACCGGACTGGCGGGAGTTTTTTACAATGAGCAGTTCTTC.

The chain employs TRBV6-5 and TRBJ1-5; the match to TRBD1 covers 8 bases. This CDR3 comprises 14 residues. The V gene's germline CDR1 is MNHEY and CDR2 SVGAGI. The ends lost 6 bases at V and 1 base at J; junction bases unmatched: 2. The CDR3 DNA reads as TGTGCCAGCAGCAGACAGGGGAGCAATCAGCCCCAGCATTTT. Its protein product is CASSRQGSNQPQHF.

V gene TRBV10-3 combines with J gene TRBJ2-7, with D possibly matching TRBD2 (5 bases). V was cut by 4 bases and J by 5 bases, with 12 bases left in between. Looked up from germline, CDR1 is ENHRY and CDR2 is SYGVKD. This CDR3 region has 13 residues. Here the CDR3 DNA reads TGTGCCATCAGTGGAGGGAACGACGACGAGCAGTACTTC. Protein product: CAISGGNDDEQYF.

V is TRBV29-1 and J is TRBJ2-3, with TRBD1 as a possible D gene (6 bases). The germline V gene has CDR1 SQVTM and CDR2 ANQGSEA. Trimming stripped 4 bases from V and 5 bases from J, with 16 bases between. The CDR3 is 14 amino acids. The CDR3 nucleotides are TGCAGCGTTGGAAGTTTTGCAGGGGTAGATACGCAGTATTTT. This translates into CSVGSFAGVDTQYF.

The chain recombines TRBV6-5 with TRBJ1-1, with D possibly matching TRBD1 (5 bases). The germline V and J ends were trimmed by 4 bases and 8 bases, with 17 bases remaining between them. The V gene's germline CDR1 is MNHEY and CDR2 SVGAGI. CDR3 length: 14 amino acids. The CDR3 reads CASSLRGSREEAFF. CDR3 bases: TGTGCCAGCAGTTTAAGGGGTTCGCGAGAGGAAGCTTTCTTT.

The chain links TRBV29-1 to TRBJ1-1; no clear D. CDR3 length: 14 amino acids. Trimming stripped 0 bases from V and 2 bases from J, with 10 bases between. Germline CDR1 reads SQVTM; CDR2 reads ANQGSEA. DNA for the CDR3: TGCAGCGTTGAAGATCGCCGGTTTAACACTGAAGCTTTCTTT. Amino acids: CSVEDRRFNTEAFF.

The gene calls are TRBV28 and TRBJ2-2, with 11 bases lining up with TRBD2. The CDR3 loop spans 18 amino acids. CDR1 and CDR2 from the germline V gene are MDHEN and SYDVKM. Trimming cost V 4 bases and J 5 bases; bases outside gene matches: 12. This CDR3 is CASSSPGLAASWTGELFF. The CDR3 DNA is TGTGCCAGCAGTTCCCCGGGACTAGCGGCAAGTTGGACCGGGGAGCTGTTTTTT. Drawing the rest from reference TRBV28 and TRBJ2-2, the complete variable domain is DVKVTQSSRYLVKRTGEKVFLECVQDMDHENMFWYRQDPGLGLRLIYFSYDVKMKEKGDIPEGYSVSREKKERFSLILESASTNQTSMYLCASSSPGLAASWTGELFFGEGSRLTVL.

The V and J genes are TRBV5-5 and TRBJ1-1; 7 bases agree with TRBD1. Trimming at V came to 1 base and at J to 5 bases, leaving 11 bases not matched to a gene. The CDR3 spans 16 residues. Germline assignment: CDR1 SGHKS and CDR2 YYEKEE (reference sequence). CDR3 DNA sequence: TGTGCCAGCAGCTTGAGCTTTTTTACAGGGGCGACTGAAGCTTTCTTT. Protein product: CASSLSFFTGATEAFF.

This chain joins TRBV5-1 and TRBJ1-2, with D perhaps TRBD1 (5 bases). The CDR3 covers 14 residues. Germline values: CDR1 SGHRS, CDR2 YFSETQ. Trimming took off 0 bases at V and 13 bases at J, with 19 bases between the two ends. CDR3 sequence reads: CASSLEVMDNGPTF. In DNA, the CDR3 is TGCGCCAGCAGCTTGGAAGTGATGGACAATGGCCCCACCTTC.

The V gene is TRBV7-3, the J gene TRBJ2-3, with 8 bases lining up with TRBD2. Germline V gene lookup returns CDR1 SGHTA and CDR2 FQGTGA. The CDR3 has 17 residues. The ends lost 2 bases at V and 3 bases at J; junction bases unmatched: 10. The CDR3 region has the DNA TGTGCCAGCAGCTTAGCCCTTGGGGCGGGAGGTACAGATACGCAGTATTTT. Its translation: CASSLALGAGGTDTQYF. Supplemented by reference TRBV7-3 and TRBJ2-3, the full variable domain reads GAGVSQTPSNKVTEKGKYVELRCDPISGHTALYWYRQSLGQGPEFLIYFQGTGAADDSGLPNDRFFAVRPEGSVSTLKIQRTERGDSAVYLCASSLALGAGGTDTQYFGPGTRLTVL.

The chain uses TRBV12-5 and TRBJ2-5; 8 nucleotides line up with TRBD1. Per the germline V gene, CDR1 is LGHNT and CDR2 is FRNRAP. V gave up 6 bases and J gave up 4 bases; unmatched junction bases: 10. The length of the CDR3 is 15 residues. The CDR3 loop reads CASGPGGAYIETQYF. The CDR3, as DNA: TGTGCTAGTGGCCCAGGGGGCGCATACATAGAGACCCAGTACTTC.

The chain combines TRBV3-1 (or the pseudogene TRBV3-2) with TRBJ1-3; D not resolved. Trimming shortened V by 3 bases and J by 6 bases, and 9 bases separated the two germline ends. This CDR3 has 13 residues. Germline V gene sequence: CDR1 LGHDT, CDR2 YNNKEL (reference sequence). CDR3 sequence: CASSQEIVNTIYF. The CDR3 DNA reads as TGTGCCAGCAGCCAGGAGATAGTAAACACCATATATTTT.

The V gene is TRBV5-8, the J gene TRBJ1-3; unclear D gene. The CDR3 contains 15 residues. The V and J ends lost 1 base and 0 bases respectively, with 8 bases between them. Per germline, CDR1 SGHTS and CDR2 YDEGEE. The CDR3 is CASSLMRFSGNTIYF. The CDR3 bases are TGTGCCAGCAGCTTGATGCGGTTCTCTGGAAACACCATATATTTT.

This clone was found once. The chain carries TRBV24-1 and TRBJ2-7, with 8 bases matching TRBD1. The germline CDR1 and CDR2 sequences are KGHDR and SFDVKD. After removal of 4 bases from V and 3 bases from J, the junction contained 7 bases not matched to a gene. This CDR3 has 15 residues. This chain's CDR3 is CATSEGTGGYYEQYF. The CDR3 DNA follows: TGTGCCACCAGTGAGGGGACAGGAGGATACTACGAGCAGTACTTC.

The CDR3, as DNA: TGTGCCAGTAGCGTCGCGGGGAGGGATCAGCCCCAGCATTTT. It encodes CASSVAGRDQPQHF. The V call is TRBV19, the J call TRBJ1-5; D is uncertain. V lost 6 bases and J lost 5, with 14 bases in between. This CDR3 is built from 14 residues. Germline loops: CDR1 LNHDA, CDR2 SQIVND (reference sequence).

This clone appeared a single time. The chain links TRBV24-1 to TRBJ2-7; D unclear. The CDR3 extends over 13 amino acids. V lost 3 bases, J lost 0 bases, and 5 bases lay in between. Per the germline V gene, CDR1 is KGHDR and CDR2 is SFDVKD. DNA for the CDR3: TGTGCCACCAGTGATACAGCCTCCTACGAGCAGTACTTC. Its protein product is CATSDTASYEQYF.

This clone was detected once. This chain links TRBV9 with TRBJ2-5; D uncertain. The V end lost 0 bases, the J end lost 2 bases, and 17 bases lay between the germline ends. This CDR3 comprises 17 residues. The germline gives CDR1 SGDLS, CDR2 YYNGEE. CDR3 sequence: CASSVAISGHTQETQYF. The CDR3 bases are TGTGCCAGCAGCGTAGCTATCTCGGGTCATACACAAGAGACCCAGTACTTC.

The CDR3 loop is CASSLQVGGGQETQYF. CDR3 sequence (DNA): TGTGCCAGTAGCCTTCAGGTAGGGGGGGGCCAAGAGACCCAGTACTTC. The chain recombines TRBV19 with TRBJ2-5, with D perhaps matching TRBD2 (7 bases). CDR3 length: 16 residues. V was cut by 6 bases and J by 1 base, with 18 bases left in between. The germline V gene encodes CDR1 LNHDA and CDR2 SQIVND (reference sequence).

The chain carries TRBV19 and TRBJ2-1; 8 bases match TRBD2. The CDR3 is 15 amino acids. Unmatched junction bases numbered 5, after V lost 7 bases and J lost 0 bases. CDR1 and CDR2 (germline): LNHDA, SQIVND (reference sequence). CDR3 region: CASTLSGTSYNEQFF. In nucleotides, the CDR3 is TGTGCCAGTACTCTTAGCGGGACCTCCTACAATGAGCAGTTCTTC.

This clone was detected once. This sequence joins TRBV4-3 and TRBJ1-5, with 8 bases that match TRBD1. Germline trimming cut 3 bases from V and 6 bases from J; bases unmatched to any gene: 7. The CDR3 is made up of 15 amino acids. The V gene's germline CDR1 is LGHNA and CDR2 YSLEER. The CDR3 reads CASSQDRAGSQPQHF. CDR3 nucleotides: TGCGCCAGCAGCCAGGACAGGGCTGGGAGTCAGCCCCAGCATTTT.

V gene TRBV29-1 combines with J gene TRBJ1-3; D is unresolved. The V end lost 6 bases, the J end lost 2 bases, and 11 bases lay between the germline ends. The CDR3 totals 13 residues. Germline CDR1 and CDR2: SQVTM and ANQGSEA. The CDR3 loop is CSVASVPGNTIYF. CDR3 sequence (DNA): TGCAGCGTCGCCTCAGTACCTGGAAACACCATATATTTT.

This clone has only one observation. The chain uses TRBV5-3 and TRBJ2-5, with 8 nucleotides matching TRBD2. TRBV5-3 has ORF status, its function being uncertain. The CDR3 has 18 residues. With V trimmed by 1 base and J by 4 bases, 15 bases remained unmatched. CDR3 sequence reads: CARSLSGRRAGEGETQYF. CDR3 nucleotide sequence: TGTGCCAGAAGCTTGTCGGGCCGGCGAGCGGGAGAGGGAGAGACCCAGTACTTC.

J is TRBJ1-4 and V is TRBV29-1; D uncertain. The germline V gene has CDR1 SQVTM and CDR2 ANQGSEA. This CDR3 comprises 13 residues. The germline V and J ends were trimmed by 8 bases and 3 bases, with 13 bases remaining between them. Written as DNA, the CDR3 is TGCAGCTTTGCACAGTTAGCTAATGAAAAACTGTTTTTT. This codes for CSFAQLANEKLFF.

CDR3 amino acids: CASSPGLAGGVDEQFF. The CDR3 DNA reads TGTGCCAGCAGCCCGGGACTAGCGGGAGGGGTTGATGAGCAGTTCTTC. This rearrangement joins TRBV11-3 to TRBJ2-1; 16 positions match TRBD2. Germline assignment: CDR1 SGHNT and CDR2 YENEEA. J was trimmed by 8 bases and V by 5 bases; bases with no gene match: 6. This CDR3 is 16 amino acids long.

This chain uses TRBV18 with TRBJ1-4; D ambiguous. This CDR3 region has 15 residues. Germline V CDR1 and CDR2: KGHSH, LQKENI. V was shortened by 1 base and J by 3 bases, with 9 bases between the two germline ends. The CDR3 DNA follows: TGTGCCAGCTCACCACTTGGGCAGCCTAATGAAAAACTGTTTTTT. This codes for CASSPLGQPNEKLFF. Full variable domain (rest looked up from reference TRBV18 and TRBJ1-4): NAGVMQNPRHLVRRRGQEARLRCSPMKGHSHVYWYRQLPEEGLKFMVYLQKENIIDESGMPKERFSAEFPKEGPSILRIQQVVRGDSAAYFCASSPLGQPNEKLFFGSGTQLSVL.